Shown below are 32 T cell receptor beta chains from a single sample sequenced in a study of sequential checkpoint blockade in melanoma (dated by TCRdb to the late 2010s). Taken with the paper, the label for treatment or condition translates to: randomized to nivolumab then ipilimumab (arm A) or the reverse (arm B). Libraries were made using the immunoSEQ multiplex PCR assay. TCRdb retrieved this table from immuneACCESS and kept in-frame rearrangements only. Not all clones are present; in checked studies, unresolved V genes account for under half, and no reason is known for the remainder. The sample has approximately 2,000 clones on record, 16% of them singletons. Of the sample, around a sixth is held by the ten largest clones. Sequencing was performed on tumor tissue (inferred from file names), taken from a patient given nivolumab and ipilimumab in sequence. The receptor source for this set is a human donor with melanoma.

This clone was seen only a few times. V usage is TRBV14 and J usage is TRBJ2-1; tentatively, D is TRBD2 (5 bases). The CDR3 is 15 amino acids. Per germline, CDR1 SGHDN and CDR2 FVKESK. Trimming cost V 6 bases and J 0 bases, with 12 bases left between them. The CDR3 DNA follows: TGTGCCAGCAGTGGGTGGGGAGCCTCCTACAATGAGCAGTTCTTC. Translation gives CASSGWGASYNEQFF.

This clone has more than one count but fewer than ten. The genes are TRBV19 and TRBJ1-2; the D is unclear. CDR3 length: 12 residues. The V end lost 3 bases, the J end lost 6 bases, and 8 bases lay between the germline ends. Germline V gives CDR1 LNHDA, CDR2 SQIVND (reference sequence). In DNA form, the CDR3 reads TGTGCCAGTAGTATCCGCAGTCATGGCTACACCTTC. As protein: CASSIRSHGYTF.

V usage is TRBV28 and J usage is TRBJ1-5, with D maybe TRBD1 (5 bases). This CDR3 spans 14 amino acids. V dropped 2 bases and J dropped 5 bases, with 10 bases sitting between them. In germline, CDR1 is MDHEN, CDR2 SYDVKM. CDR3 coding DNA: TGTGCCAGCAGTTTAGTCAGGGTCCATCAGCCCCAGCATTTT. This gives the protein CASSLVRVHQPQHF.

By share, this clone ranks as medium-sized. The chain recombines TRBV11-3 with TRBJ1-3; 7 positions match TRBD1. Germline V gene lookup returns CDR1 SGHNT and CDR2 YENEEA. This CDR3 is built from 14 residues. The V gene end was trimmed by 5 bases and the J gene end by 3 bases; junction bases not matched to a gene: 4. The CDR3 DNA is TGTGCCAGCAGCCCGACAGGGCTTGGAAACACCATATATTTT. This gives the protein CASSPTGLGNTIYF.

In its sample, this clone ranks as medium-sized. Other nucleotide sequences in the sample specify the same CDR3. The rearrangement links TRBV6-1 to TRBJ1-2, with 8 bases fitting TRBD1. The CDR3 is 14 residues long. The V gene end was trimmed by 1 base and the J gene end by 5 bases; junction bases not matched to a gene: 3. CDR1 and CDR2 from the germline V gene are MNHNS and SASEGT. In nucleotides, the CDR3 is TGTGCCAGCAGTGAAGGGACAGGGCTATATGGCTACACCTTC. Its translation: CASSEGTGLYGYTF.

Only a few counts were recorded for this clone. The chain employs TRBV18 and TRBJ1-4; perhaps TRBD1 as D (6 bases). Germline V gene lookup returns CDR1 KGHSH and CDR2 LQKENI. The CDR3 runs 14 residues. Between the trimmed V and J ends, which lost 3 bases and 7 bases, there was a span of 12 bases. The CDR3 DNA reads as TGTGCCAGCTCACCCGGACAGATAGGTGAAAAACTGTTTTTT. Residues: CASSPGQIGEKLFF.

The gene calls are TRBV12-5 and TRBJ1-6, with no clear D. Trimming removed 0 bases at V and 16 bases at J, with 13 bases between. CDR1 is LGHNT and CDR2 is FRNRAP in the germline V gene. The CDR3 totals 13 residues. The CDR3 region is CASGLVNGQELHF. The CDR3 DNA sequence: TGTGCTAGTGGTTTGGTAAATGGGCAGGAACTCCACTTT.

The rearrangement uses TRBV15 and TRBJ2-2, with a weak D call TRBD1 (5 bases). V shed 2 bases and J shed 7 bases, with 11 bases lying between them. Germline V gene lookup returns CDR1 LNHNV and CDR2 YYDKDF (reference sequence). The CDR3 consists of 14 residues. In nucleotides, the CDR3 is TGTGCCACCAGCAGAAAGCAGGGCAGCGGGGAGCTGTTTTTT. It is translated as CATSRKQGSGELFF.

This clone is medium-sized within its sample. This chain links TRBV4-1 with TRBJ1-1; 8 bases align to TRBD1. V trimming: 3 bases; J trimming: 1 base; junction bases outside the gene matches: 10. CDR3 size: 17 residues. Germline V lookup: CDR1 MGHRA, CDR2 YSYEKL. Here the CDR3 DNA reads TGCGCCAGCAGCCACCTACGAGCCGGGACAGGGAACACTGAAGCTTTCTTT. Translating gives CASSHLRAGTGNTEAFF.

The chain combines TRBV19 with TRBJ2-1; possible D gene TRBD1, 6 bases. Germline values: CDR1 LNHDA, CDR2 SQIVND (reference sequence). The ends were cut back, 5 bases at V and 3 bases at J, with 8 bases in the middle. This CDR3 is 13 amino acids long. The CDR3 region is CASSRQVYNEQFF. The CDR3 DNA reads as TGTGCCAGTAGTCGACAGGTCTACAATGAGCAGTTCTTC.

Relative to its sample, this clone is medium-sized. The chain employs TRBV11-3 and TRBJ2-7, with D possibly TRBD1 on 6 matching bases. The V gene lost 5 bases and the J gene lost 2 bases, with 19 bases spanning the gap. The CDR3 spans 16 residues. Germline CDR1 is SGHNT and CDR2 is YENEEA. The CDR3 DNA follows: TGTGCCAGCAGCCCCTCCCCTCAGGACAGCACCTACGAGCAGTACTTC. Protein: CASSPSPQDSTYEQYF.

By share, this clone counts as large. This chain connects TRBV19 to TRBJ1-1; unclear D gene. CDR1 and CDR2 from the germline V gene are LNHDA and SQIVND (reference sequence). There are 13 residues in the CDR3. The V end was cut by 3 bases, the J end by 1 base, with 6 bases between. Written as DNA, the CDR3 is TGTGCCAGTAGTATCCCAGGGAACACTGAAGCTTTCTTT. It is translated as CASSIPGNTEAFF. Supplemented by reference TRBV19 and TRBJ1-1, the full variable domain reads DGGITQSPKYLFRKEGQNVTLSCEQNLNHDAMYWYRQDPGQGLRLIYYSQIVNDFQKGDIAEGYSVSREKKESFPLTVTSAQKNPTAFYLCASSIPGNTEAFFGQGTRLTVV.

This clone is labeled as large. V usage is TRBV11-3 and J usage is TRBJ2-5; 9 bases agree with TRBD1. Germline CDR1 is SGHNT and CDR2 is YENEEA. Trimming at V came to 4 bases and at J to 4 bases, leaving 7 bases not matched to a gene. This CDR3 has 15 residues. CDR3 nucleotide sequence: TGTGCCAGCAGCTCGACCACAGGGGGCCTAGAGACCCAGTACTTC. Translated: CASSSTTGGLETQYF.

CDR3 protein: CASSSGQGYEQYF. Written as DNA, the CDR3 is TGTGCCAGCAGTTCCGGACAGGGGTACGAGCAGTACTTC. The J gene is TRBJ2-7, the V gene TRBV6-8, with 9 bases that match TRBD1. J gave up 4 bases and V 4 bases, and 2 bases lay outside the gene matches. Germline V gene lookup returns CDR1 MNHGY and CDR2 SAAAGT. The CDR3 contains 13 residues.

This clone is judged large (0.1 to 1%). This chain joins TRBV9 and TRBJ2-2; 10 bases fit TRBD1. Germline CDR1 is SGDLS and CDR2 is YYNGEE. This CDR3 contains 16 residues. V dropped 2 bases and J dropped 7; count of bases not matched to a gene: 8. CDR3 coding DNA: TGTGCCAGCAGCGTCGTCGACAGGGGGCTTATCGGGGAGCTGTTTTTT. Protein product: CASSVVDRGLIGELFF.

The rearrangement uses TRBV6-8 and TRBJ1-2; a possible D gene is TRBD1 (6 bases). Per the germline V gene, CDR1 is MNHGY and CDR2 is SAAAGT. The germline V and J ends were trimmed by 6 bases and 1 base, with 12 bases remaining between them. The CDR3 extends over 14 amino acids. The DNA of the CDR3 is TGTGCCAGCAGACGCAGGGGTCTTAACTATGGCTACACCTTC. Amino acids: CASRRRGLNYGYTF.

By sample fraction, this clone is medium-sized. V usage is TRBV11-3 and J usage is TRBJ1-1; weak D call: TRBD1 (5 bases). V was shortened by 3 bases and J by 4 bases, with 12 bases between the two germline ends. The CDR3 consists of 14 residues. Looked up from germline, CDR1 is SGHNT and CDR2 is YENEEA. The CDR3 DNA is TGTGCCAGCAGCTTCCGTTTGGGGGGCACTGAAGCTTTCTTT. This translates into CASSFRLGGTEAFF.

The rearrangement uses TRBV25-1 and TRBJ1-2; TRBD1 might be the D (6 bases). V lost 1 base and J 8 bases, leaving 23 bases between the germline ends. This CDR3 is 17 amino acids long. Germline V gene lookup returns CDR1 MGHDK and CDR2 SYGVNS. CDR3 in amino acids: CASSEWPHSQGIGGYTF. The CDR3, as DNA: TGTGCCAGCAGTGAATGGCCCCATAGCCAGGGGATAGGCGGCTACACCTTC.

The chain carries TRBV19 and TRBJ1-5; D gene uncertain. The CDR3 spans 17 residues. The V and J ends lost 2 bases and 0 bases respectively, with 14 bases between them. Germline CDR1 LNHDA, CDR2 SQIVND (reference sequence). This CDR3 reads CASSITPPAYSNQPQHF. Written as DNA, the CDR3 is TGTGCCAGTAGTATAACCCCCCCAGCGTATAGCAATCAGCCCCAGCATTTT.

The chain links TRBV23-1 to TRBJ1-1; the match to TRBD1 covers 7 bases. TRBV23-1 is sorted into the ORF group, with uncertain function. The CDR3 runs to 16 residues. V was pared by 3 bases and J by 6 bases, with 13 bases of the junction left unmatched. The CDR3, as DNA: TGCGCCAGCAGTCAGCCCCTTGGGCAGGGGGGACCTGAAGCTTTCTTT. Encoded protein: CASSQPLGQGGPEAFF.

A remark on this clone: The junction and the germline gene differ at one end; a read error may be behind it. This chain connects TRBV6-8 to TRBJ2-2; D is possibly TRBD2 (5 bases). This CDR3 spans 14 amino acids. Germline lookup yields CDR1 MNHGY and CDR2 SAAAGT. In DNA, the CDR3 is TGTGCCATCAGTGTAGCGCCACCCACCGGGGAGCTGTTTTTT. This codes for CAISVAPPTGELFF.

By frequency in the sample, this clone is medium-sized (0.01 to 0.1%). The chain carries TRBV11-3 and TRBJ1-1, with 7 nucleotides matching TRBD1. This CDR3 contains 15 residues. With 1 base clipped from V and 1 base from J, the junction kept 3 bases outside the gene matches. Germline CDR1 reads SGHNT; CDR2 reads YENEEA. Written as DNA, the CDR3 is TGTGCCAGCAGCTTAGGCGGACAGGAGAACACTGAAGCTTTCTTT. Amino acids: CASSLGGQENTEAFF. Combining the CDR3 with reference TRBV11-3 and TRBJ1-1 gives the whole variable domain EAGVVQSPRYKIIEKKQPVAFWCNPISGHNTLYWYLQNLGQGPELLIRYENEEAVDDSQLPKDRFSAERLKGVDSTLKIQPAELGDSAVYLCASSLGGQENTEAFFGQGTRLTVV.

CDR3 DNA sequence: TGTGCCAGTAGTATTTCTAAGGGTGAGCAGTTCTTC. Protein sequence: CASSISKGEQFF. The V call is TRBV19, the J call TRBJ2-1; D is unresolved. This CDR3 is 12 amino acids long. CDR1 and CDR2 (germline): LNHDA, SQIVND (reference sequence). The V end was cut by 3 bases, the J end by 9 bases, with 9 bases between.

By frequency in the sample, this clone is medium-sized (0.01 to 0.1%). The chain couples TRBV11-3 to TRBJ2-2; TRBD2 agrees at 11 bases. Germline V gives CDR1 SGHNT, CDR2 YENEEA. The CDR3 extends over 18 amino acids. The J segment lost 0 bases and the V segment lost 4 bases, leaving 7 bases of the junction unmatched. The CDR3 DNA reads TGTGCCAGCAGCTCTTTCCCTAGCGGGGGGCCGAACACCGGGGAGCTGTTTTTT. Amino acid sequence: CASSSFPSGGPNTGELFF.

This rearrangement joins TRBV19 to TRBJ1-4; 10 bases match TRBD1. The CDR3 runs 15 residues. Germline V gene sequence: CDR1 LNHDA, CDR2 SQIVND (reference sequence). Losses at the gene ends were 4 bases for V and 6 bases for J; bases not matched to a gene: 5. DNA of the CDR3: TGTGCCAGTAGTACCAGACAGGGGGCGGATGAAAAACTGTTTTTT. As protein: CASSTRQGADEKLFF.

V gene TRBV19 combines with J gene TRBJ2-3; no reliable D call. The CDR3 runs 13 residues. The germline gives CDR1 LNHDA, CDR2 SQIVND (reference sequence). The V end was cut by 4 bases, the J end by 7 bases, with 12 bases between. CDR3 in DNA: TGTGCCAGTAGTACCAATCATAGAAATACGCAGTATTTT. Translating it yields CASSTNHRNTQYF. Complete variable domain (other parts from reference TRBV19 and TRBJ2-3): DGGITQSPKYLFRKEGQNVTLSCEQNLNHDAMYWYRQDPGQGLRLIYYSQIVNDFQKGDIAEGYSVSREKKESFPLTVTSAQKNPTAFYLCASSTNHRNTQYFGPGTRLTVL.

This clone was seen repeatedly, ten times or more. The genes are TRBV11-3 and TRBJ2-2; maybe TRBD1 (6 bases). There are 17 residues in the CDR3. Germline values: CDR1 SGHNT, CDR2 YENEEA. V was pared by 6 bases and J by 4 bases, with 21 bases between. DNA of the CDR3: TGTGCCAGCAGTCCCCCGCACAGGGATTTTTCCACCGGGGAGCTGTTTTTT. This encodes CASSPPHRDFSTGELFF.

This clone is categorized as medium-sized. This chain uses TRBV9 with TRBJ2-1, with D tentatively TRBD1 (6 bases). Between the trimmed V and J ends, which lost 0 bases and 2 bases, there was a span of 9 bases. Germline CDR1 and CDR2: SGDLS and YYNGEE. This CDR3 region has 15 residues. This CDR3 reads CASSVEGGTYNEQFF. CDR3 sequence (DNA): TGTGCCAGCAGCGTAGAAGGGGGAACCTACAATGAGCAGTTCTTC.

This clone was seen more than once but under ten times. The chain employs TRBV6-8 and TRBJ2-1; the D is unclear. Germline CDR1 MNHGY, CDR2 SAAAGT. With 7 bases removed from V and 3 bases from J, the gap between germline ends came to 10 bases. The CDR3 is 13 residues long. The CDR3 loop is CASTWSSYNEQFF. In DNA, the CDR3 is TGTGCCAGCACTTGGTCCAGCTACAATGAGCAGTTCTTC.

This clone has just a few counts. The chain has TRBV4-1 and TRBJ2-2; no firm D call. This CDR3 region has 14 residues. Trimming removed 1 base at V and 3 bases at J, with 6 bases between. Germline V CDR1 and CDR2: MGHRA, YSYEKL. The CDR3 is CASSQGLHTGELFF. The CDR3 nucleotides are TGCGCCAGCAGCCAAGGACTCCACACCGGGGAGCTGTTTTTT.

The J gene is TRBJ1-1, the V gene TRBV6-8, with D unclear. V was cut by 7 bases and J by 0 bases, with 9 bases left in between. The CDR3 is made up of 13 amino acids. Germline V gene sequence: CDR1 MNHGY, CDR2 SAAAGT. The chain's CDR3 is CASTDTMNTEAFF. The CDR3 nucleotides are TGTGCCAGCACCGATACGATGAACACTGAAGCTTTCTTT.

CDR3 DNA: TGTGCCAGCAGTTCGGGACCAACTAATGAAAAACTGTTTTTT. This gives the protein CASSSGPTNEKLFF. The chain is built from TRBV6-8 and TRBJ1-4, with D perhaps matching TRBD1 (5 bases). Per the germline V gene, CDR1 is MNHGY and CDR2 is SAAAGT. Trimming removed 4 bases from V and 0 bases from J, with 6 bases in between. CDR3 length equals 14 residues.